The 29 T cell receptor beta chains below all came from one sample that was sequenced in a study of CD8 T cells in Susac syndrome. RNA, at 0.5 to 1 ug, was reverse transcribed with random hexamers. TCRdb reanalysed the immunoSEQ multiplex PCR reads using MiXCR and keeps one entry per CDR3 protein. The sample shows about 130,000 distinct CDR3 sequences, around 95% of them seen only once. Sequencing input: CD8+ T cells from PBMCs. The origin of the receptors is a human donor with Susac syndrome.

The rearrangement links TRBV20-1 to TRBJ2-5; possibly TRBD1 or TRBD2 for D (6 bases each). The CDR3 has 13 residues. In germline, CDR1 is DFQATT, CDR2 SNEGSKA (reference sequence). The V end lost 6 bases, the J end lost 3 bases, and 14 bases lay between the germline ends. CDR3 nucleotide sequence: TGCAGTGCCCGACTTAGGGGGGAAGAGACCCAGTACTTC. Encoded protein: CSARLRGEETQYF.

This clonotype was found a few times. CDR3 region: CASSLSGGPYNEQFF. The DNA for the CDR3 is TGTGCCAGCAGCTTATCCGGGGGGCCCTACAATGAGCAGTTCTTC. The chain links TRBV11-2 to TRBJ2-1; D may be TRBD2 (7 bases). The CDR3 is 15 residues long. Trimming took 2 bases from V and 2 from J, leaving 10 bases between them. CDR1 SGHAT and CDR2 FQNNGV come from the germline V gene.

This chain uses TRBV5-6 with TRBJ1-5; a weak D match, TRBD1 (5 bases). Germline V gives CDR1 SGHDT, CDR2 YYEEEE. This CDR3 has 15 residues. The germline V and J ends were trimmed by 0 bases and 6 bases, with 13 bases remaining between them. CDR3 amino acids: CASSLGGEVAQPQHF. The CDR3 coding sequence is TGTGCCAGCAGCTTGGGAGGGGAAGTGGCTCAGCCCCAGCATTTT.

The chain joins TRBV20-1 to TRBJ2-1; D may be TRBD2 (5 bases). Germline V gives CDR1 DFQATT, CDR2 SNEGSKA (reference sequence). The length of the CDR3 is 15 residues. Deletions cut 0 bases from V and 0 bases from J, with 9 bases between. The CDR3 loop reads CSARDLGSSYNEQFF. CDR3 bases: TGCAGTGCTAGAGATTTAGGGAGCTCCTACAATGAGCAGTTCTTC.

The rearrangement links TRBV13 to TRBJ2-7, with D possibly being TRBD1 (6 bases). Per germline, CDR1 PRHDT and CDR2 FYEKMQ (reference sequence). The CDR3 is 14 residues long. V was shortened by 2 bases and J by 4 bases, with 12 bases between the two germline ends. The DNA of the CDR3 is TGTGCCAGCAGCTTAAAAATACAGGGTTACGAGCAGTACTTC. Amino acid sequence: CASSLKIQGYEQYF.

Written as DNA, the CDR3 is TGTGCCAGCAGTTTTGGCGGGAGAGCTACGGATGAGCAGTTCTTC. Its protein product is CASSFGGRATDEQFF. The chain has TRBV27 and TRBJ2-1; 7 bases align to TRBD2. Germline values: CDR1 MNHEY, CDR2 SMNVEV (reference sequence). This CDR3 contains 15 residues. V trimming: 3 bases; J trimming: 8 bases; junction bases outside the gene matches: 10.

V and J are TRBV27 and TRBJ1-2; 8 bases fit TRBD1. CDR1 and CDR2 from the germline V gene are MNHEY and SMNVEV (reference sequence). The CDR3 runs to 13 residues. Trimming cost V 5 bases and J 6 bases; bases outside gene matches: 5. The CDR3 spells CASSRQGFHGYTF. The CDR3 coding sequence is TGTGCCAGCAGTCGACAGGGGTTCCATGGCTACACCTTC.

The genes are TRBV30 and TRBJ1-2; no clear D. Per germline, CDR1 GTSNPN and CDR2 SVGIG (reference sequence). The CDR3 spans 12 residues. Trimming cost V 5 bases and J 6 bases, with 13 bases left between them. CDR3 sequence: CAWLITGNGYTF. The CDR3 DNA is TGTGCCTGGCTTATCACGGGGAATGGCTACACCTTC.

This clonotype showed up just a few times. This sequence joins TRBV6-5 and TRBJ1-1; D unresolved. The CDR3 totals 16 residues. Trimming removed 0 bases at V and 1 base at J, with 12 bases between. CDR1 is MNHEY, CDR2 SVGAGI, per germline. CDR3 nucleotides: TGTGCCAGCAGTTACTCGGCATACCAATCGAACACTGAAGCTTTCTTT. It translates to CASSYSAYQSNTEAFF.

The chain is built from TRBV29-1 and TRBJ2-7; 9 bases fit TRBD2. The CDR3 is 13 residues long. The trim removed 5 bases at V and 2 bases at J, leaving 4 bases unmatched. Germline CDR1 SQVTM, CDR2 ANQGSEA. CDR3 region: CSVIAGVPYEQYF. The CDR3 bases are TGCAGCGTTATAGCGGGAGTCCCCTACGAGCAGTACTTC.

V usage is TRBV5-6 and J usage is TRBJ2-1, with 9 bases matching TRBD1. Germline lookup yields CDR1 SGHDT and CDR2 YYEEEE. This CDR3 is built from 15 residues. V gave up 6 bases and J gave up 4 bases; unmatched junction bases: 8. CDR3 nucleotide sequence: TGTGCCAGCACCCCAAGGGGACAGGGATACAATGAGCAGTTCTTC. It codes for CASTPRGQGYNEQFF. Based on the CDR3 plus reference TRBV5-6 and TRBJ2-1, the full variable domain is DAGVTQSPTHLIKTRGQQVTLRCSPKSGHDTVSWYQQALGQGPQFIFQYYEEEERQRGNFPDRFSGHQFPNYSSELNVNALLLGDSALYLCASTPRGQGYNEQFFGPGTRLTVL.

The CDR3 coding sequence is TGTGCCAGCAGCGCAGGACAGACCGGGGAGCTGTTTTTT. Translated, it gives CASSAGQTGELFF. The chain carries TRBV5-4 and TRBJ2-2, with D perhaps matching TRBD1 (6 bases). Germline V gene sequence: CDR1 SGHNT, CDR2 YYREEE (reference sequence). Trimming removed 4 bases from V and 5 bases from J, with 9 bases in between. This CDR3 is 13 amino acids long.

The DNA of the CDR3 is TGTGCCAGCAGCCTCCGCGGAGGCCCCACTGAAGCTTTCTTT. Translated, it gives CASSLRGGPTEAFF. The gene calls are TRBV9 and TRBJ1-1; D is unresolved. V gave up 4 bases and J gave up 4 bases, with 14 bases separating them. This CDR3 region has 14 residues. The germline gives CDR1 SGDLS, CDR2 YYNGEE.

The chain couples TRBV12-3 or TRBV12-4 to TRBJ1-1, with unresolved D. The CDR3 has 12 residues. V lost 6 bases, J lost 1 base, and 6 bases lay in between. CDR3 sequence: CASRRKNTEAFF. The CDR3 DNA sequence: TGTGCCAGCAGACGGAAGAACACTGAAGCTTTCTTT.

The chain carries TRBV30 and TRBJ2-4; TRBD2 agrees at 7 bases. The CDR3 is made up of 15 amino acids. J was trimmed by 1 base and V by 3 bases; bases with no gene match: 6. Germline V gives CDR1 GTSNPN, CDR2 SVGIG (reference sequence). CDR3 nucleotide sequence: TGTGCCTGGAGAGGTGGGGGGGTGGCCAAAAACATTCAGTACTTC. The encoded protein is CAWRGGGVAKNIQYF.

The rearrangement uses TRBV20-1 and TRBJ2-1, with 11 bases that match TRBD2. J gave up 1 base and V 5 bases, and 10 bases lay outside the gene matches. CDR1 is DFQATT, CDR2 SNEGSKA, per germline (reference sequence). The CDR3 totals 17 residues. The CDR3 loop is CSAHSTSGVRSYNEQFF. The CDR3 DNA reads TGCAGTGCTCATTCGACTAGCGGGGTACGTTCCTACAATGAGCAGTTCTTC.

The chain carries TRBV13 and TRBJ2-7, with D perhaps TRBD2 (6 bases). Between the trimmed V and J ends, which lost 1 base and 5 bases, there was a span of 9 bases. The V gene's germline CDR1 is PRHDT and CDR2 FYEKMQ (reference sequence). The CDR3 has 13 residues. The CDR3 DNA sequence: TGTGCCAGCAGCTTAGCGGGAGTAAACGAGCAGTACTTC. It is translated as CASSLAGVNEQYF.

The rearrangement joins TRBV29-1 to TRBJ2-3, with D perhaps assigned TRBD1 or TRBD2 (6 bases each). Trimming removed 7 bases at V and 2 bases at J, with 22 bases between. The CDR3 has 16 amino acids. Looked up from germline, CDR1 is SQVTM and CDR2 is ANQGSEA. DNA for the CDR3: TGCAGCGAATTCCGACAGGAGGGTCCAAACACAGATACGCAGTATTTT. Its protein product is CSEFRQEGPNTDTQYF.

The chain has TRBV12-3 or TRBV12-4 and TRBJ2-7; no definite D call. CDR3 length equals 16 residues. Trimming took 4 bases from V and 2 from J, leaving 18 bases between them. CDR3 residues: CASSYSPITVTYEQYF. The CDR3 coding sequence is TGTGCCAGCAGTTACTCACCGATCACAGTAACCTACGAGCAGTACTTC.

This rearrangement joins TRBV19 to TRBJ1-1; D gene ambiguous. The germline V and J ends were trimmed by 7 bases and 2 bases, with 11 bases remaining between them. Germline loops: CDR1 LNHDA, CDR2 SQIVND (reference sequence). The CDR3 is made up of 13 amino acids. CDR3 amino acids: CASTLKVNTEAFF. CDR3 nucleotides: TGTGCCAGTACCCTGAAAGTTAACACTGAAGCTTTCTTT.

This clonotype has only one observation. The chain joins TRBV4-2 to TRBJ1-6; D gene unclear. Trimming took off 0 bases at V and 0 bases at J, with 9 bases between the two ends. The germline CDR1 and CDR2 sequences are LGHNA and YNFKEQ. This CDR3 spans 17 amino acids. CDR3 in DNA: TGTGCCAGCAGCCAAGATGTCAGGAGCTCCTATAATTCACCCCTCCACTTT. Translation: CASSQDVRSSYNSPLHF.

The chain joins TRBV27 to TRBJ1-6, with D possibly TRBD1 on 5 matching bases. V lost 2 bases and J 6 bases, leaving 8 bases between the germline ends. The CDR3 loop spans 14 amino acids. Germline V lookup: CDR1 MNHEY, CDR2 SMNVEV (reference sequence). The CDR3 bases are TGTGCCAGCAGTTTAGGGGGGTCTAATTCACCCCTCCACTTT. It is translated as CASSLGGSNSPLHF.

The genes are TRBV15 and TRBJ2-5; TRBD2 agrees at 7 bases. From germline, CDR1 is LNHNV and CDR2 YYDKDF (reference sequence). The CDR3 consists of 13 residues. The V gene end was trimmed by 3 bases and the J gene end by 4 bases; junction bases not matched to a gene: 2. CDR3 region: CATSSRGRETQYF. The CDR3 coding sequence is TGTGCCACCAGCAGTCGCGGGAGAGAGACCCAGTACTTC.

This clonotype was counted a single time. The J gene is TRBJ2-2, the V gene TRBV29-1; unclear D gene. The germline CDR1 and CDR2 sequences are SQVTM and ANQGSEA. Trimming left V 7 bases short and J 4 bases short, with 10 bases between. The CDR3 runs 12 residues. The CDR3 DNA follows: TGCAGCGGTTTTAGGACCACCGGGGAGCTGTTTTTT. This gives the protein CSGFRTTGELFF.

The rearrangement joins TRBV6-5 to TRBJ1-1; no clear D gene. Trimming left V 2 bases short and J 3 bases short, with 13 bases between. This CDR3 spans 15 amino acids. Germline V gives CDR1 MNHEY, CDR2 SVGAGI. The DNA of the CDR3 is TGTGCCAGCAGTTACGAGGCTAGTGGGGACACTGAAGCTTTCTTT. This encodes CASSYEASGDTEAFF.

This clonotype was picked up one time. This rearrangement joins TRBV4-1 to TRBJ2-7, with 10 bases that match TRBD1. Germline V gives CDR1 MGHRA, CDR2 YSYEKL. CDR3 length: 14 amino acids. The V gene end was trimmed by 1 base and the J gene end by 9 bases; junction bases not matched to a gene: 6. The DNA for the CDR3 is TGCGCCAGCAGCCAAGTCCGGACAGGGGGAGGGCAGTACTTC. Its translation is CASSQVRTGGGQYF.

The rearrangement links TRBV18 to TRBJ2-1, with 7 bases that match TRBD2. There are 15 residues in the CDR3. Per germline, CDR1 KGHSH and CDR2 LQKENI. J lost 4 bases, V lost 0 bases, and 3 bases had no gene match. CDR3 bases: TGTGCCAGCTCACCACCAACTAGCGATTACAATGAGCAGTTCTTC. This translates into CASSPPTSDYNEQFF.

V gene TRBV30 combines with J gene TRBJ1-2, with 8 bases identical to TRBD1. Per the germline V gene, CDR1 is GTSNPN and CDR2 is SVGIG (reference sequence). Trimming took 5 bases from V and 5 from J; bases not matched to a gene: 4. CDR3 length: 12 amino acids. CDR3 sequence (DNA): TGTGCCTGGGGGACAGGCGCGTATGGCTACACCTTC. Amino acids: CAWGTGAYGYTF.

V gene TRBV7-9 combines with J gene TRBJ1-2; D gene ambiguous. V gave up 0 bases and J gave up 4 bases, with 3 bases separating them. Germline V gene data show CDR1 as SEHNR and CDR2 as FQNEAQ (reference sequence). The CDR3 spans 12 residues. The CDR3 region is CASSLAIYGYTF. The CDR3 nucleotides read TGTGCCAGCAGCTTAGCAATCTATGGCTACACCTTC.